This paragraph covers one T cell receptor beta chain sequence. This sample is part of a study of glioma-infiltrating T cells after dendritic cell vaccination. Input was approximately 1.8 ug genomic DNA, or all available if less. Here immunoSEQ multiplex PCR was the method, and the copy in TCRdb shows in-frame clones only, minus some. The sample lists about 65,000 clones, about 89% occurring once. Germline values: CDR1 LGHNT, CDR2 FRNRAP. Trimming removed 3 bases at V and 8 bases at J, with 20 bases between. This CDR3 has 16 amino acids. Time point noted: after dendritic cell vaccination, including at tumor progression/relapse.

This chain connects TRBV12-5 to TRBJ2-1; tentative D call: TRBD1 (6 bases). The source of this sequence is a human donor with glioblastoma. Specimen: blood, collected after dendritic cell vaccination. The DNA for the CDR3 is TGTGCTAGTGGTTTTCGTAAGGACAGCCAGAGTTATGAGCAGTTCTTC. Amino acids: CASGFRKDSQSYEQFF.